The present T cell receptor beta chain was sequenced within a study of beta chain features in type 1 diabetes. Points from the study as a whole: When Type 1 diabetes patients were examined, their TCRB CDR3s proved moderately but significantly shorter in all four CD4+ subsets. Over-representation of high TCR-expressing cells was a possible consequence of cDNA sequencing.

CDR3 size: 11 residues. Between the trimmed V and J ends, which lost 2 bases and 8 bases, there was a span of 6 bases. Germline assignment: CDR1 GTSNPN and CDR2 SVGIG (reference sequence). All of the isolated RNA was reverse transcribed, so expressed TCRB transcripts were sequenced. The method was immunoSEQ multiplex PCR; TCRdb's version includes in-frame clones alone and lacks a portion of them. Found here are 310,000 or so clones, around 8.5% of them singletons; the top ten hold roughly 0.99%. This clone was counted only a few times. Its antigen is as yet unknown. Other nucleotide sequences from this sample produce the same CDR3. One heparinised draw of blood, averaging approximately 110 mL, came from each donor.

The J gene is TRBJ2-2, the V gene TRBV30, with unresolved D. The origin of this receptor is a man aged 25 to 40 with type 1 diabetes. The sample comprised central memory CD4+ T cells from blood. This chain's CDR3 is CAWSRVGELFF. In DNA form, the CDR3 reads TGTGCCTGGAGTAGGGTGGGGGAGCTGTTTTTT.